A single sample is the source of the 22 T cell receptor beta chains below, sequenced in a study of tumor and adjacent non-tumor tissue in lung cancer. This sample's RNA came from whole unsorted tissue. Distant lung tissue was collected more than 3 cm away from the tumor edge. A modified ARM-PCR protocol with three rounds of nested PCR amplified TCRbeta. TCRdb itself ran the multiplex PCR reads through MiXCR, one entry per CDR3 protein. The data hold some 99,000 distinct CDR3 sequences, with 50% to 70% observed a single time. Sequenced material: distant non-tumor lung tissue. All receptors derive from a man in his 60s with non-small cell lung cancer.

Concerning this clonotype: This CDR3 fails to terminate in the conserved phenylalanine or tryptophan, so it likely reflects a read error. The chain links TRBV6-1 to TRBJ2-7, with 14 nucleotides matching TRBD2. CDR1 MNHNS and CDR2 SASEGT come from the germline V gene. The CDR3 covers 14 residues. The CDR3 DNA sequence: TGTACCAGCAGTCTCGGGACTAGCGGGAGCGAGCAGTACTTA. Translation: CTSSLGTSGSEQYL.

The CDR3 DNA follows: TGTGCCAGCAGCGTAGACCCGGTCCCGGATACGCAGTATTTT. Translated: CASSVDPVPDTQYF. V and J are TRBV9 and TRBJ2-3; D uncertain. Germline V gene data show CDR1 as SGDLS and CDR2 as YYNGEE. The CDR3 spans 14 residues. V was pared by 0 bases and J by 6 bases, with 11 bases between. Full variable domain (missing parts from reference TRBV9 and TRBJ2-3): DSGVTQTPKHLITATGQRVTLRCSPRSGDLSVYWYQQSLDQGLQFLIQYYNGEERAKGNILERFSAQQFPDLHSELNLSSLELGDSALYFCASSVDPVPDTQYFGPGTRLTVL.

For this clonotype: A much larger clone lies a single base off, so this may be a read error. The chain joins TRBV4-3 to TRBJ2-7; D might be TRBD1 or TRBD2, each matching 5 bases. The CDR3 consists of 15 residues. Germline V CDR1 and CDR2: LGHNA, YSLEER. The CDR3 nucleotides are TGCACCAGCAGCCAAGCTGGAGCGGACACCTACGAGCAGTACTTC. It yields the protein CTSSQAGADTYEQYF.

This chain's CDR3 is CANPRANHYTDTQYF. The DNA for the CDR3 is TGTGCTAACCCGAGGGCCAACCACTACACAGATACGCAGTATTTT. The chain employs TRBV6-2 or TRBV6-3 and TRBJ2-3, with a weak D call TRBD2 (5 bases). Germline CDR1 reads MNHEY; CDR2 reads SVGEGT. CDR3 size: 15 residues.

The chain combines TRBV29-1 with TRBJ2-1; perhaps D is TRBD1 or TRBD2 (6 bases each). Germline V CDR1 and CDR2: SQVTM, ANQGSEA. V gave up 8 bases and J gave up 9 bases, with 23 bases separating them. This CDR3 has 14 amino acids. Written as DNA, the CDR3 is TGCAGCACTAGGGGGGCTTTCGGCTATAGTGAGCAGTTCTTC. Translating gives CSTRGAFGYSEQFF.

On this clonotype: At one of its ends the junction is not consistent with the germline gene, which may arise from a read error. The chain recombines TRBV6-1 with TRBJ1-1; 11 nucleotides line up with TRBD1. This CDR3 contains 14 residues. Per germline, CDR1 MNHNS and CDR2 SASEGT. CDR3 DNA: TGTGCCTGCAGTAGGGACAGGGGGTTTGCTGAAGCTTTCTTT. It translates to CACSRDRGFAEAFF.

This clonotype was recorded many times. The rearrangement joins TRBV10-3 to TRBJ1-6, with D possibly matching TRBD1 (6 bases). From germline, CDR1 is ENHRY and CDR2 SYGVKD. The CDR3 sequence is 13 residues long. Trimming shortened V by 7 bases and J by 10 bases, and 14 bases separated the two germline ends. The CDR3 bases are TGTGCCATCACACAGGGAAAGGCATCACCCCTCCACTTT. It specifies CAITQGKASPLHF.

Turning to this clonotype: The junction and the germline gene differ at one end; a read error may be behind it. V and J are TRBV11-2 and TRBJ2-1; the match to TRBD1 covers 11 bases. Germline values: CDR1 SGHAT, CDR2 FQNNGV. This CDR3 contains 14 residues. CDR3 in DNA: TGTGCCGGCAGCACCGGACAGGGGGCCGATGAGCACTTCTTC. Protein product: CAGSTGQGADEHFF. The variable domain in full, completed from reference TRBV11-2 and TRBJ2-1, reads EAGVAQSPRYKIIEKRQSVAFWCNPISGHATLYWYQQILGQGPKLLIQFQNNGVVDDSQLPKDRFSAERLKGVDSTLKIQPAKLEDSAVYLCAGSTGQGADEHFFGPGTRLTVL.

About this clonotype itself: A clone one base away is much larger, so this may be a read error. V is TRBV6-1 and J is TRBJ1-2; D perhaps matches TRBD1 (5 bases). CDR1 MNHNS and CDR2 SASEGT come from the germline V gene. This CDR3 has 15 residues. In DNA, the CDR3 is TGTGCCAGCAGTGAAGGGGTGGGGGGAAACTATTGCTACACCTTC. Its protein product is CASSEGVGGNYCYTF.

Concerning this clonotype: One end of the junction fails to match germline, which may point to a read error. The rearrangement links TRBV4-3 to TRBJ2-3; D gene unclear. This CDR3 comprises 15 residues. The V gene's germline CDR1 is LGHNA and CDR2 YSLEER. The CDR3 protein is CASNQDRKDVDTQYF. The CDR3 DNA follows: TGCGCAAGCAACCAAGATAGGAAGGACGTGGATACGCAGTATTTT.

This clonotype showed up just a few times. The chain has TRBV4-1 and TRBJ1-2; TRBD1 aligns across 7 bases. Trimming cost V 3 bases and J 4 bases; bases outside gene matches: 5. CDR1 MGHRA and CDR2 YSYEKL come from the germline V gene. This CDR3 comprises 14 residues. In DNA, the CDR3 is TGCGCCAGCAGCCAGGAGACAGGGCCCTATGGCTACACCTTC. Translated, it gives CASSQETGPYGYTF.

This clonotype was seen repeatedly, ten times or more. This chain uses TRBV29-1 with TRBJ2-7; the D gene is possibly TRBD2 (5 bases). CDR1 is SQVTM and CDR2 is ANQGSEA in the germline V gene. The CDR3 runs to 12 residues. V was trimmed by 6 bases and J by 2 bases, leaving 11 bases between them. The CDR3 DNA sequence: TGCAGCGTGCAACTGGGAGCCTACGAGCAGTACTTC. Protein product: CSVQLGAYEQYF.

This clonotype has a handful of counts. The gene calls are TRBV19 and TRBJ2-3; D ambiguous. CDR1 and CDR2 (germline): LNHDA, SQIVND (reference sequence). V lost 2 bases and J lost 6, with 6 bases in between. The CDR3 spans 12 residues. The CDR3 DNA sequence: TGTGCCAGTAGTATATCTAGGGATACGCAGTATTTT. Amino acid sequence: CASSISRDTQYF.

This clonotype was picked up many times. The CDR3 loop reads CASSAQGWRTEAFF. CDR3 coding DNA: TGTGCCAGCAGTGCTCAGGGATGGAGAACTGAAGCTTTCTTT. The chain combines TRBV6-6 with TRBJ1-1; possibly TRBD1 for D (5 bases). V shed 5 bases and J shed 5 bases, with 15 bases lying between them. This CDR3 is built from 14 residues. Germline loops: CDR1 MNHNY, CDR2 SVGAGI (reference sequence).

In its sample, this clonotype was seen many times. The CDR3 coding sequence is TGTGCCAGCCGTAGCCTAGCGGATACAGATACGCAGTATTTT. Its translation: CASRSLADTDTQYF. This chain uses TRBV5-4 with TRBJ2-3; TRBD2 agrees at 7 bases. CDR1 is SGHNT and CDR2 is YYREEE in the germline V gene (reference sequence). This CDR3 has 14 amino acids. J gave up 3 bases and V 7 bases, and 8 bases lay outside the gene matches.

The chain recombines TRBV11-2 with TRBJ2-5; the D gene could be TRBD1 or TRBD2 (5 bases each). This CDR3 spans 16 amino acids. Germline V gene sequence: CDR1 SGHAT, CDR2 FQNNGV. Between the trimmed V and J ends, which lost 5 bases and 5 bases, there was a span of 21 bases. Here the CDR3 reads CASSPRTSGGGETQYF. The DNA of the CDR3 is TGTGCCAGCAGCCCCCGTACTAGTGGGGGTGGGGAGACCCAGTACTTC.

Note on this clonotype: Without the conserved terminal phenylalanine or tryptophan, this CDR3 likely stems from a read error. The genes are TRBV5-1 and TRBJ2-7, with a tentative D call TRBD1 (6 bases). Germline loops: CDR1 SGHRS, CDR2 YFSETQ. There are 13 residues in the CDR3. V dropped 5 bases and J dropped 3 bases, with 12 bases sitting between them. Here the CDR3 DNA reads TGCGCCAGCAGTACCGGGACAAACTACGAGCAGTACTTA. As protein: CASSTGTNYEQYL.

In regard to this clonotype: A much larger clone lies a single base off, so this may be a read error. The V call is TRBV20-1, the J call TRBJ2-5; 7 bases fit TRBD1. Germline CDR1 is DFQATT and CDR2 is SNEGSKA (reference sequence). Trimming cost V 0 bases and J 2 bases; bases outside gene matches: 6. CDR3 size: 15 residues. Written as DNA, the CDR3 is TGCAGTGCTAGAGATTCGGGCAGGGGGCAAGAGACCCAGTACTTC. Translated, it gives CSARDSGRGQETQYF.

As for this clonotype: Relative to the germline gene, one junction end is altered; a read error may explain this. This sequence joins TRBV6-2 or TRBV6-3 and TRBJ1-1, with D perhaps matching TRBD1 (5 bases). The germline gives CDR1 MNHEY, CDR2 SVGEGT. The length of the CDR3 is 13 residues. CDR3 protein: CASKWGPNTEAFF. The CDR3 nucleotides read TGTGCCAGCAAATGGGGACCGAACACTGAAGCCTTCTTT.

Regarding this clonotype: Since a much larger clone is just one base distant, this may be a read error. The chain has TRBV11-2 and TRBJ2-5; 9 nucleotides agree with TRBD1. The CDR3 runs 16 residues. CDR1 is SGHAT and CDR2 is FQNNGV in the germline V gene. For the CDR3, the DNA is TGTCCTAGCAGCCAAGCTCCTGACAGGGGGAAAGAGACCCAGTACTTC. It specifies CPSSQAPDRGKETQYF.

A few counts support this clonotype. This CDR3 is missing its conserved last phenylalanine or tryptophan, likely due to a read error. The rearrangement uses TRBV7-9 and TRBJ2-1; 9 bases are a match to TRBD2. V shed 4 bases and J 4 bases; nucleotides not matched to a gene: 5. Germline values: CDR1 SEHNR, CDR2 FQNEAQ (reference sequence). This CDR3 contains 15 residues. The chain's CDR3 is CASSSTSGAYNEQFL. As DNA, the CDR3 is TGTGCCAGCAGCTCGACTAGCGGAGCTTACAATGAGCAGTTCCTC.

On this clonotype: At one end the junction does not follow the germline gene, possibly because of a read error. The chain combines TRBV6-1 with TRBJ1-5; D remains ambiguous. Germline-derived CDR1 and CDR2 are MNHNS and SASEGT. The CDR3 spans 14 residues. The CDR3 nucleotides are TGTGCCCACGACGCTAACACCGGAAATCAGCCCCAGCACTTT. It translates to CAHDANTGNQPQHF.